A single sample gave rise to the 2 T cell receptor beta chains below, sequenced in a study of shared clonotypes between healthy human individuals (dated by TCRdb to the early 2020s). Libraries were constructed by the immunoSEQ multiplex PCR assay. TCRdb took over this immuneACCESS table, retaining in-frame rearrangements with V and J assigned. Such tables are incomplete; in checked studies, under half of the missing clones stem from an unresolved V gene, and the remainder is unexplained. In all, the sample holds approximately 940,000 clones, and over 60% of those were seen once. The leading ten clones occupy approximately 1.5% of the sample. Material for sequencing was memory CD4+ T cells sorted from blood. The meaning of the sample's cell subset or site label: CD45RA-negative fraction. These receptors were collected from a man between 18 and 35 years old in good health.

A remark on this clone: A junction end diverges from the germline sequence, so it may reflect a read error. The CDR3 here is CASSPGVAGGPSEQFF. In DNA form, the CDR3 reads TGTGCTAGCAGCCCCGGGGTAGCGGGGGGGCCTAGTGAGCAGTTCTTC. The chain combines TRBV7-7 with TRBJ2-1, with TRBD2 identical over 11 bases. Germline V lookup: CDR1 SSHAT, CDR2 FNYEAQ (reference sequence). The CDR3 loop spans 16 amino acids.

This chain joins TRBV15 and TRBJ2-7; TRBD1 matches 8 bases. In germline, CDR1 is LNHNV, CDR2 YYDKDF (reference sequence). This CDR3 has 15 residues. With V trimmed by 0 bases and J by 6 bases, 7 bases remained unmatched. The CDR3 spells CATSRDADRVGEQYF. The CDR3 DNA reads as TGTGCCACCAGCAGAGATGCGGACAGGGTGGGCGAGCAGTACTTC.